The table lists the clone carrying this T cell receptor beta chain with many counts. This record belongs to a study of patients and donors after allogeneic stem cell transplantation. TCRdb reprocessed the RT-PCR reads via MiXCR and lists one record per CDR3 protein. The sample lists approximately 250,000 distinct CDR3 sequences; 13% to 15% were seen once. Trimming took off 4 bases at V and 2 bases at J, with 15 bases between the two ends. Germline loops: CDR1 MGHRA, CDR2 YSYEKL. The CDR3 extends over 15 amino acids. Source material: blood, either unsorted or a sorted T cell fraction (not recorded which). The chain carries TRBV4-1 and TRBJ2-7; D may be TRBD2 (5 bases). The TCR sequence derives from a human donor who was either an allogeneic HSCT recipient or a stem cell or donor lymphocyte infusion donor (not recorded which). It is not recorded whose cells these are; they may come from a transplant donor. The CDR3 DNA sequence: TGCGCCAGCAGCCGAGAAGGTGGAGGAGCCTACGAGCAGTACTTC. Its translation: CASSREGGGAYEQYF.